The 27 T cell receptor beta chains given below trace back to one sample, sequenced in a study of blood T cell repertoires in COVID-19. The repertoire was sequenced with immunoSEQ multiplex PCR; TCRdb's copy has only in-frame clones and lacks some. Of 270,000 or so clones in the sample, roughly 90% were seen once. Sequenced material: peripheral blood. All receptors come from a woman in her twenties or thirties with active or convalescent COVID-19.

The chain links TRBV6-1 to TRBJ1-5, with D possibly TRBD1 on 5 matching bases. This CDR3 spans 17 amino acids. The V end was cut by 0 bases, the J end by 1 base, with 13 bases between. Germline values: CDR1 MNHNS, CDR2 SASEGT. This CDR3 reads CASSEARGSLSNQPQHF. CDR3 DNA: TGTGCCAGCAGTGAAGCGCGGGGGTCCTTAAGCAATCAGCCCCAGCATTTT.

The rearrangement uses TRBV7-2 and TRBJ2-6; D not resolved. CDR3 length: 13 residues. The V gene's germline CDR1 is SGHTA and CDR2 FQGNSA. V gave up 4 bases and J gave up 4 bases, with 5 bases separating them. CDR3 sequence reads: CASSSPGANVLTF. CDR3 bases: TGTGCCAGCAGCTCCCCAGGGGCCAACGTCCTGACTTTC.

This clone was seen once. The chain combines TRBV11-2 with TRBJ1-3; maybe TRBD1 (5 bases). V lost 5 bases and J lost 8, with 19 bases in between. The CDR3 is 15 amino acids. Germline loops: CDR1 SGHAT, CDR2 FQNNGV. The CDR3 DNA reads as TGTGCCAGCAGCCCACGGGGGGGGTGGAGCGACACCATATATTTT. The encoded protein is CASSPRGGWSDTIYF. The variable domain in full, with the rest retrieved from reference TRBV11-2 and TRBJ1-3, is EAGVAQSPRYKIIEKRQSVAFWCNPISGHATLYWYQQILGQGPKLLIQFQNNGVVDDSQLPKDRFSAERLKGVDSTLKIQPAKLEDSAVYLCASSPRGGWSDTIYFGEGSWLTVV.

There are a few counts of this clone. This chain links TRBV7-9 with TRBJ1-2; 7 bases are a match to TRBD1. From germline, CDR1 is SEHNR and CDR2 FQNEAQ (reference sequence). This CDR3 is 16 amino acids long. V gave up 4 bases and J gave up 4 bases; unmatched junction bases: 12. The CDR3 bases are TGTGCCAGCAGCTCCTTCAGGGGGACCTCGGGCTATGGCTACACCTTC. This sequence encodes CASSSFRGTSGYGYTF. The whole variable domain, remainder taken from reference TRBV7-9 and TRBJ1-2, is DTGVSQNPRHKITKRGQNVTFRCDPISEHNRLYWYRQTLGQGPEFLTYFQNEAQLEKSRLLSDRFSAERPKGSFSTLEIQRTEQGDSAMYLCASSSFRGTSGYGYTFGSGTRLTVV.

The V gene is TRBV19, the J gene TRBJ2-7; TRBD1 agrees at 11 bases. The CDR3 contains 12 residues. Trimming at V came to 11 bases and at J to 3 bases, leaving 3 bases not matched to a gene. Germline CDR1 is LNHDA and CDR2 is SQIVND (reference sequence). The CDR3 DNA sequence: TGTGCCGCCGGGACAGGGGGCTACGAGCAGTACTTC. Encoded protein: CAAGTGGYEQYF.

V and J are TRBV10-1 and TRBJ1-4, with D perhaps matching TRBD1 (5 bases). This CDR3 is 16 amino acids long. In germline, CDR1 is WNHNN, CDR2 SYGVQD (reference sequence). Trimming stripped 8 bases from V and 2 bases from J, with 18 bases between. The CDR3 sequence: CASLPPWGRTNEKLFF. DNA of the CDR3: TGCGCCAGCCTACCACCGTGGGGGAGGACTAATGAAAAACTGTTTTTT.

This sequence joins TRBV18 and TRBJ1-2, with D uncertain. Trimming removed 0 bases from V and 5 bases from J, with 16 bases in between. Germline V gene sequence: CDR1 KGHSH, CDR2 LQKENI. The CDR3 loop spans 16 amino acids. The CDR3 is CASSPPGVGIVYGYTF. CDR3 DNA sequence: TGTGCCAGCTCACCACCCGGGGTAGGGATCGTTTATGGCTACACCTTC.

The chain recombines TRBV6-5 with TRBJ1-1, with 9 bases lining up with TRBD1. CDR3 size: 14 residues. The ends lost 5 bases at V and 6 bases at J; junction bases unmatched: 7. The germline CDR1 and CDR2 sequences are MNHEY and SVGAGI. CDR3 protein: CASSQTGGSAEAFF. In nucleotides, the CDR3 is TGTGCCAGCAGTCAAACAGGGGGCTCCGCTGAAGCTTTCTTT.

The chain joins TRBV18 to TRBJ1-2; 7 nucleotides line up with TRBD1. J lost 3 bases, V lost 6 bases, and 4 bases had no gene match. This CDR3 has 13 amino acids. Germline lookup yields CDR1 KGHSH and CDR2 LQKENI. CDR3 protein: CASSPGQYYGYTF. The CDR3 DNA follows: TGTGCCAGCTCGCCGGGACAGTACTATGGCTACACCTTC.

This clone was seen more than once but under ten times. The chain uses TRBV10-1 and TRBJ2-1; D is unclear. The CDR3 runs to 15 residues. Germline assignment: CDR1 WNHNN and CDR2 SYGVQD (reference sequence). The V gene lost 10 bases and the J gene lost 2 bases, with 18 bases spanning the gap. The chain's CDR3 is CAIRPGSSPYNEQFF. For the CDR3, the DNA is TGCGCCATCCGGCCGGGTAGTAGCCCCTACAATGAGCAGTTCTTC.

The chain is built from TRBV5-1 and TRBJ2-3, with D unclear. The CDR3 runs 13 residues. Germline V gene lookup returns CDR1 SGHRS and CDR2 YFSETQ. V gave up 0 bases and J gave up 2 bases, with 4 bases separating them. CDR3 sequence: CASSLDNTDTQYF. For the CDR3, the DNA is TGCGCCAGCAGCTTGGATAACACAGATACGCAGTATTTT. The full variable domain, its missing parts supplied by reference TRBV5-1 and TRBJ2-3, is KAGVTQTPRYLIKTRGQQVTLSCSPISGHRSVSWYQQTPGQGLQFLFEYFSETQRNKGNFPGRFSGRQFSNSRSEMNVSTLELGDSALYLCASSLDNTDTQYFGPGTRLTVL.

The V call is TRBV9, the J call TRBJ2-7, with D possibly matching TRBD1 (7 bases). The CDR3 length is 16 residues. The ends were cut back, 3 bases at V and 0 bases at J, with 16 bases in the middle. The V gene's germline CDR1 is SGDLS and CDR2 YYNGEE. CDR3 residues: CASSGGGGLSSYEQYF. The CDR3 DNA reads TGTGCCAGCAGCGGAGGGGGCGGACTAAGCTCCTACGAGCAGTACTTC.

The sample holds one count of this clone. Other nucleotide sequences in the sample specify the same CDR3. The J gene is TRBJ2-3, the V gene TRBV2; 7 bases are a match to TRBD2. V lost 4 bases and J lost 1; bases outside the gene matches: 5. The germline V gene encodes CDR1 SNHLY and CDR2 FYNNEI. The CDR3 consists of 15 residues. CDR3 DNA: TGTGCCAGCAGTGCGGATCGGGGGGGCACAGATACGCAGTATTTT. Translated: CASSADRGGTDTQYF.

The chain uses TRBV19 and TRBJ1-2, with 9 bases that match TRBD1. Germline trimming cut 7 bases from V and 4 bases from J; bases unmatched to any gene: 13. CDR1 is LNHDA, CDR2 SQIVND, per germline (reference sequence). The CDR3 consists of 16 residues. CDR3 residues: CASTTDRGLLGYGYTF. CDR3 DNA sequence: TGTGCCAGTACTACGGACAGGGGATTGTTGGGCTATGGCTACACCTTC.

This clone was seen a single time. This sequence joins TRBV5-1 and TRBJ2-7, with D maybe TRBD1 (5 bases). The V and J ends lost 0 bases and 2 bases respectively, with 9 bases between them. CDR1 and CDR2 (germline): SGHRS, YFSETQ. The CDR3 is 14 residues long. CDR3 sequence reads: CASSLAAGPYEQYF. In DNA form, the CDR3 reads TGCGCCAGCAGCTTGGCGGCAGGGCCCTACGAGCAGTACTTC.

V usage is TRBV25-1 and J usage is TRBJ2-7, with D maybe TRBD1 (5 bases). Germline V gene sequence: CDR1 MGHDK, CDR2 SYGVNS. Trimming left V 4 bases short and J 5 bases short, with 15 bases between. The CDR3 consists of 14 residues. The CDR3 is CASSGIAGIHEQYF. CDR3 nucleotides: TGTGCCAGCAGTGGTATCGCAGGGATCCACGAGCAGTACTTC.

The chain carries TRBV18 and TRBJ1-6; 10 bases agree with TRBD1. CDR1 and CDR2 (germline): KGHSH, LQKENI. V shed 8 bases, J shed 10 bases, and the junction held 8 bases outside the gene matches. The CDR3 covers 14 residues. The CDR3 sequence: CASPTGQGKSPLHF. The CDR3 nucleotides are TGTGCCAGCCCAACGGGACAGGGGAAGTCACCCCTCCACTTT.

The chain uses TRBV2 and TRBJ2-7, with TRBD1 as a possible D gene (5 bases). The V gene lost 8 bases and the J gene lost 4 bases, with 9 bases spanning the gap. Germline V lookup: CDR1 SNHLY, CDR2 FYNNEI. This CDR3 is 11 amino acids long. The CDR3 DNA sequence: TGTGCCAGCGGGAACAGGTACGAGCAGTACTTC. Its protein is CASGNRYEQYF.

J is TRBJ1-5 and V is TRBV18; 7 bases are shared with TRBD1. The CDR3 is 14 residues long. Germline V CDR1 and CDR2: KGHSH, LQKENI. V lost 5 bases to trimming and J lost 4 bases; unmatched junction nucleotides: 5. Written as DNA, the CDR3 is TGTGCCAGCTCATCGGGACAGACTAATCAGCCCCAGCATTTT. Its protein product is CASSSGQTNQPQHF.

The gene calls are TRBV9 and TRBJ2-1; 14 bases agree with TRBD2. CDR3 length: 16 amino acids. V dropped 3 bases and J dropped 7; count of bases not matched to a gene: 6. From germline, CDR1 is SGDLS and CDR2 YYNGEE. Here the CDR3 DNA reads TGTGCCAGCAGCGGGACTAGCGGGGGGTCCATAAATGAGCAGTTCTTC. Protein sequence: CASSGTSGGSINEQFF.

The genes are TRBV7-6 and TRBJ1-6, with D tentatively TRBD1 (6 bases). V was cut by 5 bases and J by 16 bases, with 18 bases left in between. The CDR3 consists of 13 residues. The V gene's germline CDR1 is SGHVS and CDR2 FNYEAQ. This chain's CDR3 is CASSPTRQANLHF. CDR3 nucleotides: TGTGCCAGCAGCCCTACCCGACAGGCCAATCTCCACTTT. Using reference TRBV7-6 and TRBJ1-6 for the parts outside the CDR3, the full variable domain is GAGVSQSPRYKVTKRGQDVALRCDPISGHVSLYWYRQALGQGPEFLTYFNYEAQQDKSGLPNDRFSAERPEGSISTLTIQRTEQRDSAMYRCASSPTRQANLHFGNGTRLTVT.

The J gene is TRBJ1-4, the V gene TRBV28; perhaps TRBD1 as D (5 bases). The CDR3 loop spans 13 amino acids. V lost 5 bases, J lost 5 bases, and 9 bases lay in between. In germline, CDR1 is MDHEN, CDR2 SYDVKM. CDR3 sequence reads: CASSPQVNEKLFF. The CDR3, as DNA: TGTGCCAGCAGTCCACAGGTGAATGAAAAACTGTTTTTT.

The genes are TRBV27 and TRBJ2-2; TRBD1 matches at 9 bases. Trimming cost V 3 bases and J 6 bases; bases outside gene matches: 2. The germline CDR1 and CDR2 sequences are MNHEY and SMNVEV (reference sequence). The length of the CDR3 is 14 residues. CDR3 sequence reads: CASSFRQGAGELFF. The DNA for the CDR3 is TGTGCCAGCAGTTTCCGACAGGGGGCCGGGGAGCTGTTTTTT.

The genes are TRBV5-5 and TRBJ1-3, with D maybe TRBD1 (6 bases). Germline assignment: CDR1 SGHKS and CDR2 YYEKEE (reference sequence). V gave up 4 bases and J gave up 0 bases, with 17 bases separating them. The length of the CDR3 is 17 residues. The CDR3 DNA reads as TGTGCCAGCAGCCCCGGCGACAGGCGGGCCTCTGGAAACACCATATATTTT. Its translation is CASSPGDRRASGNTIYF.

The rearrangement joins TRBV7-3 to TRBJ2-6; 8 bases fit TRBD1. Looked up from germline, CDR1 is SGHTA and CDR2 is FQGTGA. With V trimmed by 2 bases and J by 0 bases, 6 bases remained unmatched. The CDR3 consists of 18 residues. The CDR3 DNA reads as TGTGCCAGCAGCTTAGTAGGGACAGGAAGCTCTGGGGCCAACGTCCTGACTTTC. This encodes CASSLVGTGSSGANVLTF. Drawing the rest from reference TRBV7-3 and TRBJ2-6, the complete variable domain is GAGVSQTPSNKVTEKGKYVELRCDPISGHTALYWYRQSLGQGPEFLIYFQGTGAADDSGLPNDRFFAVRPEGSVSTLKIQRTERGDSAVYLCASSLVGTGSSGANVLTFGAGSRLTVL.

The chain is built from TRBV6-5 and TRBJ2-1, with 9 positions matching TRBD2. The CDR3 spans 16 residues. Germline CDR1 reads MNHEY; CDR2 reads SVGAGI. The trim removed 2 bases at V and 6 bases at J, leaving 8 bases unmatched. The CDR3 DNA reads as TGTGCCAGCAGTTACCTTTCGGCGGGGGGGCTCAATGAGCAGTTCTTC. It yields the protein CASSYLSAGGLNEQFF.

The chain joins TRBV5-4 to TRBJ1-2; tentative D call: TRBD1 (6 bases). V dropped 0 bases and J dropped 0 bases, with 12 bases sitting between them. The CDR3 sequence is 16 residues long. Germline CDR1 is SGHNT and CDR2 is YYREEE (reference sequence). Here the CDR3 reads CASSLAGRGANYGYTF. Written as DNA, the CDR3 is TGTGCCAGCAGCTTGGCGGGGAGGGGGGCTAACTATGGCTACACCTTC.